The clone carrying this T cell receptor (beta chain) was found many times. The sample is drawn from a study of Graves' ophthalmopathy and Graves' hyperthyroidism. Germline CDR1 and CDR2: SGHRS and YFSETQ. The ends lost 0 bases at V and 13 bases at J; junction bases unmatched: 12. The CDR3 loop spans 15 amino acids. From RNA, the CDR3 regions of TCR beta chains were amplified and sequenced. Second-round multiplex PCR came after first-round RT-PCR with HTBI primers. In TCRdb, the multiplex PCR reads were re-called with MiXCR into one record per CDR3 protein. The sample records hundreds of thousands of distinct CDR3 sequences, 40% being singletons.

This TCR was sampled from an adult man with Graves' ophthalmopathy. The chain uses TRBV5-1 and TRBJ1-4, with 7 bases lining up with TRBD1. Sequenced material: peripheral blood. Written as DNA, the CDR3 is TGCGCCAGCAGCTTGGACGGGACATCAGGGGGGACACTGTTTTTT. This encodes CASSLDGTSGGTLFF.